The T cell receptor beta chain described here comes from a study of sequential checkpoint blockade in melanoma. Across the study: Arm A got nivolumab then ipilimumab; arm B the reverse, 1:1. Each arm's sequence ended with maintenance nivolumab.

The treatment here: randomized to nivolumab then ipilimumab (arm A) or the reverse (arm B). No patient had prior DNA-damaging chemotherapy. PBMC sorting kept live CD3+CD8+ cells without CD19 or CD56. Looked up from germline, CDR1 is MNHNS and CDR2 is SASEGT. Trimming cost V 6 bases and J 3 bases, with 6 bases left between them. There are 12 residues in the CDR3. Method: immunoSEQ multiplex PCR; TCRdb's copy keeps in-frame clones and lacks some. The repertoire holds approximately 21,000 clones, with roughly four fifths as singletons. The TCR comes from a human donor with melanoma. The material sequenced was CD8+ T cells sorted from blood (inferred from file names), taken from a patient given nivolumab and ipilimumab in sequence. The genes are TRBV6-1 and TRBJ2-1; unclear D gene. The CDR3 DNA reads as TGTGCCAGCAGGGCTTACTACAATGAGCAGTTCTTC. Its translation is CASRAYYNEQFF.